This TCR beta chain was captured by sequencing in a study of regulatory T cells in long-lasting Graves disease. This clonotype came up many times. Its antigen is unidentified. Arm-PCR of CDR3 regions and iRepertoire HTBI primers were used to build TCR beta libraries. In TCRdb, the multiplex PCR reads were re-called with MiXCR into one record per CDR3 protein. Among about 540,000 distinct CDR3 sequences listed, roughly 12% were seen once. The V and J ends lost 1 base and 0 bases respectively, with 6 bases between them. The CDR3 runs to 15 residues. Germline loops: CDR1 MNHEY, CDR2 SMNVEV (reference sequence). The study, taken as a whole, reports: In persistent patients, shared public clonotypes (more than 2,500) outnumbered those in new patients (about 1,000).

Time point described: newly diagnosed GD, antithyroid drugs for less than 3 months. Researchers made the TCR library from RNA that was extracted from PBMCs. The EDTA tubes were filled with about 10 milliliters of drawn peripheral blood. This sample also belongs to another study, concerning T cells in Graves' hyperthyroidism and ophthalmopathy.

This chain links TRBV27 with TRBJ2-2; D not certain. Sequencing used peripheral blood mononuclear cells (PBMCs), obtained at new diagnosis, from a patient treated with antithyroid drugs. The clonotype originates from a man aged 25-45 years with Graves disease. In DNA form, the CDR3 reads TGTGCCAGCAGTTTATATCGAGCGAACACCGGGGAGCTGTTTTTT. Its translation is CASSLYRANTGELFF.